A selection of T cell receptor beta chains follows, all from one sample in a study of CD8 T cells in ankylosing spondylitis. TCRdb reprocessed the 5' RACE reads via MiXCR and lists one record per CDR3 protein. The table has about 210,000 distinct CDR3 sequences, 5.5% to 7.5% seen once. Specimen: blood, either unsorted or a sorted T cell fraction (not recorded which). The receptors shown here come from a male donor with ankylosing spondylitis. Both conserved end residues are part of each CDR3. The D gene is left open where the match is weak. Size is omitted from some rows. Given values are once, few, many or a class for expanded clones.

TRBV24-1,TRBJ2-1,few,TRBD2,TGTGCCACCAGTGATGGAAGCGGGATGACCTACAATGAGCAGTTCTTC,CATSDGSGMTYNEQFF
TRBV5-6,TRBJ2-7,many,TRBD1,TGTGCCAGCAGCTTCGGGACAGGCCGCTACGAGCAGTACTTC,CASSFGTGRYEQYF
TRBV14,TRBJ1-6,many,.,TGTGCCAGCAGCCAAGTAGGCTTATATAATTCACCCCTCCACTTT,CASSQVGLYNSPLHF
TRBV19,TRBJ1-5,.,.,TGTGCCAGTAGTATGTGGCAGGGGCATCAGCCCCAGCATTTT,CASSMWQGHQPQHF
TRBV13,TRBJ2-1,.,.,TGTGCCAGCAGTTTAATTCCGAACTCCTACAATGAGCAGTTCTTC,CASSLIPNSYNEQFF
TRBV7-4,TRBJ2-1,.,TRBD2,TGTGCCAGCAGTTTAATTGGGACTAGTAGTTTAGGTTCCTACAATGAGCAGTTCTTC,CASSLIGTSSLGSYNEQFF
TRBV7-7,TRBJ1-1,few,.,TGTGCTAGCAGCGCCTCTGAGGGTCACACTGAAGCTTTCTTT,CASSASEGHTEAFF
TRBV4-1,TRBJ1-1,many,.,TGCGCCAGCAGCCTGAAGCGGACAGTGGACACTGAAGCTTTCTTT,CASSLKRTVDTEAFF
TRBV12-3/TRBV12-4,TRBJ2-1,many,.,TGTGCGGGGAACGGGCGGGGCCCATACAATGAGCAGTTCTTC,CAGNGRGPYNEQFF
TRBV14,TRBJ2-1,many,.,TGTGCCAGCAGGCCCAAGACCTCCCGGCCTAATGAGCAGTTCTTC,CASRPKTSRPNEQFF
TRBV6-1,TRBJ2-5,many,.,TGTGCCAGCAGTAGGACACGTAACCAAGAGACCCAGTACTTC,CASSRTRNQETQYF
TRBV4-3,TRBJ2-3,many,.,TGCGCCAGCAGCCGCACTCAGGGGCCGGATACGCAGTATTTT,CASSRTQGPDTQYF
TRBV7-9,TRBJ2-7,many,.,TGTGCCAGCAGCTCGATACCCTACGAGCAGTACTTC,CASSSIPYEQYF
TRBV29-1,TRBJ2-1,many,.,TGCAGCGTTAGGGGAATTAGCTCCTACAATGAGCAGTTCTTC,CSVRGISSYNEQFF
TRBV6-1,TRBJ2-1,.,.,TGTGCCAGCACCTTTAGAGGGTCCTACAATGAGCAGTTCTTC,CASTFRGSYNEQFF
TRBV18,TRBJ1-1,few,.,TGTGCCAGCTCTAAAGAGGGGGGTTTTTTGAAGAACACTGAAGCTTTCTTT,CASSKEGGFLKNTEAFF
TRBV11-3,TRBJ2-1,many,.,TGTGCCAGCAGCTTAGTAGCGACAGGTGAGCAGTTCTTC,CASSLVATGEQFF
TRBV6-1,TRBJ1-1,many,.,TGTGCCAGCAGCCTCCGCCGAACGAACACTGAAGCTTTCTTT,CASSLRRTNTEAFF
TRBV12-3/TRBV12-4,TRBJ2-5,.,.,TGTGCCAGCAGTTTAGTAGAGGCGGAAAAAGAGACCCAGTACTTC,CASSLVEAEKETQYF
TRBV6-1,TRBJ2-3,.,TRBD1,TGTGCCAGCAGTCCGTACAGGGGGCCAGATACGCAGTATTTT,CASSPYRGPDTQYF
TRBV20-1,TRBJ2-1,many,.,TGCAGTGCTAGATCCACCTTCAGGGTTGATGAGCAGTTCTTC,CSARSTFRVDEQFF
TRBV6-2/TRBV6-3,TRBJ2-3,few,.,TGTGCCAGCAGTTATACGCGGGGCACAGATACGCAGTATTTT,CASSYTRGTDTQYF
TRBV28,TRBJ2-1,many,TRBD1,TGTGCCAGCAGTTTATCTCACAGGGGCAATGAGCAGTTCTTC,CASSLSHRGNEQFF
TRBV11-2,TRBJ2-2,.,.,TGTGCCAGCAGCTCCTCGGGGGTCACCGGGGAGCTGTTTTTT,CASSSSGVTGELFF
TRBV7-9,TRBJ1-4,many,.,TGTGCCAGCAGCCGCCCGACCCCTACACCTAATGAAAAACTGTTTTTT,CASSRPTPTPNEKLFF
TRBV20-1,TRBJ2-5,.,TRBD1,TGCAGTGCTAGAGATCGAGCACAGGGGATCAAGAGGGCCCAGTACTTC,CSARDRAQGIKRAQYF
TRBV19,TRBJ1-5,few,.,TGTGCCAGTAGTAACGAACGGGAATACAATCAGCCCCAGCATTTT,CASSNEREYNQPQHF
TRBV13,TRBJ2-1,.,.,TGTGCCAGCAGCGCACGGGGCTCCAAAGGCAATGAGCAGTTCTTC,CASSARGSKGNEQFF
TRBV4-2,TRBJ1-2,few,.,TGTGCCAGCAGCCAGGAAGCAGCATCTAACTATGGCTACACCTTC,CASSQEAASNYGYTF
TRBV18,TRBJ2-5,many,.,TGTGCCAGCTCACCACCGGTTAGCGGAAAAGAGACCCAGTACTTC,CASSPPVSGKETQYF
TRBV5-6,TRBJ2-5,many,.,TGTGCCAGCAGCTTGGTGGAGGAGGGCCGAGAGGAGACCCAGTACTTC,CASSLVEEGREETQYF
TRBV3-1,TRBJ2-7,many,.,TGTGCCAGCAGCCAAGATGGGAGCTCCTACGAGCAGTACTTC,CASSQDGSSYEQYF
TRBV7-2,TRBJ2-1,many,.,TGTGCCAGCAGCAGGGACCGCTCCTACAATGAGCAGTTCTTC,CASSRDRSYNEQFF
TRBV7-9,TRBJ2-7,many,TRBD1,TGTGCCAGCAGCTTAGGGGACAGGGGGTACTACGAGCAGTACTTC,CASSLGDRGYYEQYF
TRBV7-9,TRBJ2-7,.,.,TGTGCCAGCAGCTTTAGCCCAGGGTTCGAGCAGTACTTC,CASSFSPGFEQYF
TRBV4-1,TRBJ2-1,many,TRBD2,TGCGCCAGCAGCCAAGTTGCGGGAGTTGGAGATGAGCAGTTCTTC,CASSQVAGVGDEQFF
TRBV5-8,TRBJ2-7,many,TRBD2,TGTGCCAGCAGCTTGGTGGGAGGGCCGGGCGAGCAGTACTTC,CASSLVGGPGEQYF
TRBV10-3,TRBJ1-5,many,.,TGTGCCACCTTAAGGGGCCACAATCAGCCCCAGCATTTT,CATLRGHNQPQHF
TRBV6-2/TRBV6-3,TRBJ2-1,many,TRBD2,TGTGCCAGCAGTTCCCGCGGACTAGCGGGGATATTCAATGAGCAGTTCTTC,CASSSRGLAGIFNEQFF
TRBV10-3,TRBJ1-2,many,.,TGTGCCATCAGTGATTCAACTTTAAACTATGGCTACACCTTC,CAISDSTLNYGYTF
TRBV4-2,TRBJ1-1,.,.,TGTGCCAGCAGCCAAGACATTGGGGAAGGGTACCAAGCTTTCTTT,CASSQDIGEGYQAFF
TRBV6-2/TRBV6-3,TRBJ1-2,many,.,TGTGCCAGCAGTTACCAGGGGACGTATCATGGCTACACCTTC,CASSYQGTYHGYTF
TRBV6-2/TRBV6-3,TRBJ2-6,few,TRBD1,TGTGCCAGCAGATGGGACAGGAACTCTGGGGCCAACGTCCTGACTTTC,CASRWDRNSGANVLTF
TRBV5-6,TRBJ2-1,many,TRBD2,TGTGCCAGCAGCCCCCAACTAATAGCGGGACGGAACAATGAGCAGTTCTTC,CASSPQLIAGRNNEQFF
TRBV7-2,TRBJ2-1,.,.,TGTGCCAGCAGGGCCGGCGGCGCCATTTACAATGAGCAGTTCTTC,CASRAGGAIYNEQFF
TRBV7-9,TRBJ1-1,few,TRBD1,TGTGCCAGCAGCCCGGACAGGGCGGATGAAGCTTTCTTT,CASSPDRADEAFF
TRBV4-3,TRBJ1-1,few,.,TGCGCCAGCAGCCAGACAGGAGTCTCTGAAGCTTTCTTT,CASSQTGVSEAFF
TRBV3-1,TRBJ2-1,many,.,TGTGCCAGCAGCCAATGGGGGCGGGGAGGCTCCTACAATGAGCAGTTCTTC,CASSQWGRGGSYNEQFF
TRBV4-3,TRBJ2-2,many,.,TGCGCCAGCAGCCGTTTAACAGGGTATCGTGAGGCCGGGGAGCTGTTTTTT,CASSRLTGYREAGELFF
TRBV20-1,TRBJ2-1,many,.,TGCAGTGCTAGTGGCCGCAGGATATACAATGAGCAGTTCTTC,CSASGRRIYNEQFF
TRBV6-5,TRBJ1-2,many,.,TGTGCCAGCAGTTATGCCGACTCCGGATCCGAACACACCTTC,CASSYADSGSEHTF